This TCR beta chain was observed in a study of tumor-infiltrating lymphocytes in primary liver carcinoma. Study context: Tissue type made little difference to sample yields of roughly 3.5 to 8 million productive TCRbeta reads.

Study results and caveats: Tumor-blood pairs (like tumor-adjacent pairs) overlapped less than tumor region pairs did.

With 500 ng total RNA as template and a constant-region primer, TCR beta cDNA was made. Libraries of TCR beta came from three nested multiplex PCR rounds with slightly modified ARM-PCR. TCRdb re-called the multiplex PCR reads with MiXCR, one entry per CDR3 protein. The table includes about 120,000 distinct CDR3 sequences, about two thirds detected once. With regard to this clonotype: Its target is not known.

RNA and DNA were co-extracted from roughly 20-30 mg of unsorted bulk tissue. Surgical resection was used to treat these primary liver carcinoma patients. Patients in the cohort were treatment-naive and living with chronic HBV infection. Sample: tumor-adjacent normal liver tissue. The sequence came from a woman aged 55 to 70 with primary liver carcinoma and hepatitis B virus infection.

The CDR3: CASSSGVLAGGTHNEQFF. The CDR3 region has the DNA TGTGCCAGCAGCTCCGGGGTGTTAGCGGGGGGTACCCACAATGAGCAGTTCTTC. This rearrangement joins TRBV7-8 to TRBJ2-1; TRBD2 aligns across 10 bases. The CDR3 runs to 18 residues. J lost 5 bases, V lost 4 bases, and 14 bases had no gene match. Looked up from germline, CDR1 is SGHVS and CDR2 is FQNEAQ.